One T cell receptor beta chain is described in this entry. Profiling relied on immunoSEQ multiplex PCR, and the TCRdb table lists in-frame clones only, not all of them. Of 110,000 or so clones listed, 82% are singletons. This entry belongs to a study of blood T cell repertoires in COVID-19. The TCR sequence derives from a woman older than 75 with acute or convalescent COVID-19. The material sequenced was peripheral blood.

CDR3 loop: CASSEKEVSSYNEQFF. The CDR3 DNA reads as TGCGCCAGCAGCGAAAAAGAGGTCAGCTCCTACAATGAGCAGTTCTTC. The chain employs TRBV4-1 and TRBJ2-1, with D unresolved. The length of the CDR3 is 16 residues. Trimming removed 5 bases at V and 0 bases at J, with 14 bases between. Germline CDR1 reads MGHRA; CDR2 reads YSYEKL.